The T cell receptor beta chain described here comes from a study of cytomegalovirus exposure and HLA in healthy donors. Overall study results and limits: The study designated 150 or so TCR beta chains cytomegalovirus-associated. In a later analysis, first-cohort TCR clusters were found to tend to co-occur in the 90 to 150 validation repertoires. For cytomegalovirus status, the classifier reportedly gave diagnoses with high specificity and sensitivity.

Notes on this clone: The antigen is undetermined.

Trimming removed 0 bases from V and 2 bases from J; junction bases left unmatched: 6. The germline gives CDR1 MGHRA, CDR2 YSYEKL. The CDR3 has 17 amino acids. Clones were read by immunoSEQ multiplex PCR, and TCRdb kept only the in-frame ones, dropping some. The repertoire consists of more than 120,000 clones, with approximately 90% occurring once and the leading ten covering less than 5.5%. The source of this sequence is a man younger than 30 in good health and CMV-seropositive. V and J are TRBV4-1 and TRBJ2-5; 10 bases line up with TRBD2. The sequencing input was PBMCs. CDR3 in amino acids: CASSQDLPSGGQETQYF. In DNA form, the CDR3 reads TGCGCCAGCAGCCAAGATCTGCCTAGCGGGGGACAAGAGACCCAGTACTTC.